This T cell receptor (beta chain) was sequenced for a study of blood T cells in healthy people across ages. Of note for this clonotype: The target antigen is unknown. A read error may explain this, as a much larger clone is one base away.

For the second PCR, which ran for 7 to 11 cycles, a sample-barcoded 5' primer and a J-beta primer mix were used. A single record per CDR3 protein comes from TCRdb applying MiXCR to the 5' RACE reads. The top ten clones hold 10% to 15% of a sample with hundreds of thousands of distinct CDR3 sequences, roughly 34% of them seen once. Looked up from germline, CDR1 is SQVTM and CDR2 is ANQGSEA. The ends were cut back, 3 bases at V and 5 bases at J, with 14 bases in the middle. CDR3 length: 14 residues. Overall study results and limits: Naive and antigen-experienced cells could not be conclusively compared, given unsorted PBMCs.

The receptor's source is a man between 18 and 29 years old in good health. The V call is TRBV29-1, the J call TRBJ2-1; no definite D call. Sequencing input: blood. The CDR3 loop reads CSVERGNGDNEQFF. CDR3 sequence (DNA): TGCAGCGTTGAGAGAGGAAACGGTGACAATGAGCAGTTCTTC.